This TCR beta chain was observed in a study of CD8 T cells in ankylosing spondylitis. CDR3 length: 15 amino acids. Germline V gene data show CDR1 as LNHDA and CDR2 as SQIVND (reference sequence). V was clipped by 5 bases and J by 0 bases, with 11 bases between them. General study points: Within peripheral blood, clones linked to disease were CD8+ and relatively rare. Seemingly distinctive of ankylosing spondylitis blood was a TCR beta motif formed by eight highly homologous variants.

TCRdb recomputed calls from the 5' RACE reads with MiXCR, one row per CDR3 protein. The table has over 700,000 distinct CDR3 sequences, 15% to 20% seen once. With respect to this clonotype: Its antigen is still unknown.

The genes are TRBV19 and TRBJ2-1; D is unresolved. This sequence was found in a male donor with ankylosing spondylitis. The sequencing input was blood, either unsorted or a sorted T cell fraction (not recorded which). The CDR3 region is CASSPRPSSYNEQFF. The CDR3, as DNA: TGTGCCAGTAGTCCGAGGCCGAGCTCCTACAATGAGCAGTTCTTC.